This section outlines one T cell receptor beta chain sequence together with its context. What antigen it recognizes has not been identified. Base qualities are not provided; no much larger clone lies one nucleotide away. The record originates from a study of Ad26.COV2.S vaccination and SARS-CoV-2 variants listed by TCRdb under 2021. Regarding the complete study: Donors in the vaccine arm were drawn from COV1001, a phase I-IIa trial of Ad26.COV2.S in healthy adults that was multicentre, randomized, double-blind and placebo-controlled. Ad26.COV2.S was given intramuscularly at 5x10^10 or 1x10^11 viral particles, as a single shot or as two shots 56 days apart. The specificity and breadth of SARS-CoV-2-reactive T cell receptors after Ad26.COV2.S vaccination were assessed by TCRbeta repertoire sequencing. The TCR-sequenced set comprised approximately 32 samples: roughly 19 Ad26.COV2.S vaccine recipients, 5 placebo recipients and 8 SARS-CoV-2 convalescent individuals. Participants in the trial were split at random into five groups of five each, receiving low-dose or high-dose Ad26.COV2.S once or twice, or else placebo on both occasions. Investigators did not know the trial group allocation while performing experiments and assessing outcomes. Results the study describes overall, beyond this receptor: Vaccine and placebo recipients had similar non-spike TCR breadth, a finding consistent with the vaccine containing only spike. After vaccination, spike-specific CD8+ and CD4+ T cell responses were reported to show substantial breadth. Spike-specific TCR breadth was higher in Ad26.COV2.S recipients than in placebo recipients (P = 0.0014). The study was not powered for comparison of responses between vaccine doses or regimens. The authors noted that total T cell responses may have been underestimated by the TCR breadth and depth analyses.

The sample's treatment or condition label, in plain terms: some 19 received Ad26.COV2.S at low or high dose, single or two shots; about 5 received placebo; per-sample allocation not given. For vaccine and placebo recipients, the sequenced repertoires came from samples collected on day 63 after the first injection. Cohort 1b enrolled 25 or so adults aged 18-55 years at a single site in Boston, USA, between 29 July and 7 August 2020. Ad26.COV2.S was a replication-incompetent adenovirus type 26 vector that expressed a prefusion-stabilized SARS-CoV-2 spike protein derived from the original Wuhan strain. The CDR3 contains 15 residues, cysteine and phenylalanine counted. Only the CDR3 region is kept as DNA, spanning 45 bases read in frame from base 1. Trimming leaves V shorter by 7 bases and J shorter by 0 bases, with the junction holding 9 bases beyond the gene matches. The germline V gene (reference sequence) sets CDR1 to MNHNY and CDR2 to SVGAGI.

The immunoSEQ Assay was used to sequence TCRbeta CDR3 regions. After extraction, genomic DNA underwent amplification by bias-controlled multiplex PCR, followed by high-throughput sequencing. In the paper's pipeline: Collapsing and filtering of sequences were performed to quantify the absolute abundance of each unique TCRbeta CDR3 region. T cell fraction was estimated by normalizing TCRbeta template counts to usable DNA, with usable DNA measured through amplification of reference genes found in all nucleated cells. Repertoire TCRs were annotated as SARS-CoV-2-specific when V gene, CDR3 amino acid sequence and J gene were exactly matched to a known reactive TCR set. The reference SARS-CoV-2 TCR set was obtained from MIRA and was filtered for enrichment in COVID-19-positive ImmuneCODE repertoires, whereby public or cross-reactive TCRs were removed. Using the MIRA antigens, annotated TCRs were further analysed by specific ORF or by position within an ORF. Depth was the summed frequency of annotated unique rearrangements, while breadth was defined as annotated unique rearrangements over total unique productive rearrangements. Group comparisons of TCR breadth used two-sided Wilcoxon rank-sum tests. The source is immuneACCESS, and TCRdb retained only in-frame sequences with V and J called. Part of the clones is not carried over; for the studies checked, unresolved V genes explain less than half of this, and the remainder is unexplained. D and trimming come from the DNA, and the V and J calls and clone size come from that table. The sample table holds roughly 680,000 clones, of which about 89% were seen once. The ten largest make up roughly 1.5% of the sample.

The chain is encoded by TRBV6-6 joined to TRBJ2-7; TRBD2 lines up with 7 middle nucleotides. This TCR derives from a person between 18 and 59 years old who received the Ad26.COV2.S COVID-19 vaccine or a placebo. The source material was peripheral blood, sampled in a trial of Ad26.COV2.S vaccine versus placebo. The CDR3 region has the sequence CASTVQGGYSYEQYF. The DNA sequence reads TGTGCCAGCACCGTGCAGGGAGGGTACTCCTACGAGCAGTACTTC.